This TCR beta chain was sequenced in a study of cytomegalovirus exposure and HLA in healthy donors. With regard to this clone: What it binds is not known.

Primers: 60 Vbeta forward and 13 Jbeta reverse. Here immunoSEQ multiplex PCR was the method, and the copy in TCRdb shows in-frame clones only, minus some. Seen here are 70,000 or so clones, about 60% observed once, and the top ten hold around 3.1%. General study points: Upon later analysis, HLA-associated TCR beta chains proved more clonally expanded than other, equally common chains.

V lost 7 bases to trimming and J lost 1 base, with 11 bases between them. From germline, CDR1 is SGDLS and CDR2 YYNGEE. The CDR3 has 13 amino acids. The sample consisted of PBMCs. The clonotype was recovered from a woman aged 45-65 years in good health and CMV-seronegative. The rearrangement joins TRBV9 to TRBJ1-1; no clear D gene. The DNA for the CDR3 is TGTGCCAGCGGCAGGAAAACGAACACTGAAGCTTTCTTT. Protein sequence: CASGRKTNTEAFF.